Presented here are 32 T cell receptor beta chains from one specimen sequenced in a study of CD8 T cells in ankylosing spondylitis. From the 5' RACE reads, TCRdb called clonotypes with MiXCR, one entry per CDR3 protein. The data contain under 450,000 distinct CDR3 sequences, roughly 20% of them singletons. Sequences were obtained from blood, either unsorted or a sorted T cell fraction (not recorded which). These TCRs come from a male donor with ankylosing spondylitis or in good health (not recorded which).

This clonotype appeared a few times. The V gene is TRBV2, the J gene TRBJ2-7, with TRBD1 matching over 10 bases. This CDR3 has 14 amino acids. Germline V gives CDR1 SNHLY, CDR2 FYNNEI. V dropped 6 bases and J dropped 5; count of bases not matched to a gene: 7. CDR3 sequence: CASRRDRGYHEQYF. DNA of the CDR3: TGTGCCAGCAGGAGGGACAGGGGCTATCACGAGCAGTACTTC.

This chain uses TRBV24-1 with TRBJ2-2, with 7 bases aligning to TRBD1. Trimming took 3 bases from V and 9 from J; bases not matched to a gene: 15. Germline assignment: CDR1 KGHDR and CDR2 SFDVKD. The CDR3 extends over 17 amino acids. CDR3 region: CATSDDRDSFTRRELFF. The CDR3 nucleotides are TGTGCCACCAGTGATGACCGGGACAGCTTTACTAGGCGGGAGCTGTTTTTT.

V usage is TRBV4-2 and J usage is TRBJ2-5; the match to TRBD2 covers 8 bases. The CDR3 consists of 15 residues. Germline-derived CDR1 and CDR2 are LGHNA and YNFKEQ. V dropped 0 bases and J dropped 5; count of bases not matched to a gene: 5. This chain's CDR3 is CASSQDRGGHETQYF. The CDR3 DNA reads TGTGCCAGCAGCCAAGACCGGGGGGGCCACGAGACCCAGTACTTC.

The chain recombines TRBV12-3 or TRBV12-4 with TRBJ2-3; no clear D gene. The CDR3 spans 15 residues. V was trimmed by 5 bases and J by 4 bases, leaving 16 bases between them. The DNA for the CDR3 is TGTGCCAGCAGTCCCATCTACGGATGGCCAGATACGCAGTATTTT. Its translation: CASSPIYGWPDTQYF.

V and J are TRBV12-3 or TRBV12-4 and TRBJ2-3; 7 nucleotides line up with TRBD1. V dropped 7 bases and J dropped 4; count of bases not matched to a gene: 5. The CDR3 covers 13 residues. The CDR3: CASNRDRADTQYF. In nucleotides, the CDR3 is TGTGCCAGCAATCGAGACAGGGCAGATACGCAGTATTTT.

J is TRBJ1-1 and V is TRBV12-3 or TRBV12-4; TRBD1 agrees at 8 bases. This CDR3 region has 13 residues. After removal of 7 bases from V and 7 bases from J, the junction contained 8 bases not matched to a gene. The chain's CDR3 is CASIQGAEDEAFF. Here the CDR3 DNA reads TGTGCCAGCATCCAGGGGGCCGAAGATGAAGCTTTCTTT.

The chain carries TRBV12-3 or TRBV12-4 and TRBJ2-1; the D gene is possibly TRBD2 (6 bases). CDR3 length: 16 amino acids. Trimming left V 4 bases short and J 5 bases short, with 18 bases between. CDR3 sequence (DNA): TGTGCCAGCAGTTCCCTGGGGGGAGGCGTGAACAATGAGCAGTTCTTC. It is translated as CASSSLGGGVNNEQFF.

This clonotype was counted a single time. The rearrangement links TRBV7-9 to TRBJ2-3; D is perhaps TRBD2 (6 bases). The germline CDR1 and CDR2 sequences are SEHNR and FQNEAQ (reference sequence). The CDR3 runs to 15 residues. The V and J ends lost 5 bases and 3 bases respectively, with 15 bases between them. As DNA, the CDR3 is TGTGCCAGCAGCCGGCTTTGGGACTTTACAGATACGCAGTATTTT. Its protein is CASSRLWDFTDTQYF.

Written as DNA, the CDR3 is TGTGCCACCAGCGGGTACTCGCAGAACTATGGCTACACCTTC. Translating it yields CATSGYSQNYGYTF. The V gene is TRBV15, the J gene TRBJ1-2; D ambiguous. CDR1 LNHNV and CDR2 YYDKDF come from the germline V gene (reference sequence). Deletions cut 5 bases from V and 2 bases from J, with 12 bases between. The length of the CDR3 is 14 residues.

This sequence joins TRBV19 and TRBJ2-5, with TRBD1 matching 7 bases. The CDR3 totals 14 residues. CDR1 is LNHDA and CDR2 is SQIVND in the germline V gene (reference sequence). V shed 5 bases and J 1 base; nucleotides not matched to a gene: 4. In DNA form, the CDR3 reads TGTGCCAGTAGTGAATGGGACAGCCAAGAGACCCAGTACTTC. Its protein product is CASSEWDSQETQYF.

The chain combines TRBV7-2 with TRBJ2-3; D may correspond to TRBD1 or TRBD2 (6 bases each). Germline CDR1 is SGHTA and CDR2 is FQGNSA. V lost 4 bases to trimming and J lost 6 bases, with 17 bases between them. This CDR3 region has 15 residues. The CDR3 loop is CASSSSGALDDTQYF. The CDR3 DNA reads TGTGCCAGCAGCTCGTCGGGGGCCCTCGATGATACGCAGTATTTT. Combining the CDR3 with reference TRBV7-2 and TRBJ2-3 gives the whole variable domain GAGVSQSPSNKVTEKGKDVELRCDPISGHTALYWYRQSLGQGLEFLIYFQGNSAPDKSGLPSDRFSAERTGGSVSTLTIQRTQQEDSAVYLCASSSSGALDDTQYFGPGTRLTVL.

The rearrangement uses TRBV2 and TRBJ2-7; 7 nucleotides align to TRBD1. The CDR3 is made up of 14 amino acids. Germline V gene data show CDR1 as SNHLY and CDR2 as FYNNEI. V shed 7 bases, J shed 3 bases, and the junction held 9 bases outside the gene matches. CDR3 sequence (DNA): TGTGCCAGCACAGAGGGGCAGGGGGACTACGAGCAGTACTTC. It codes for CASTEGQGDYEQYF.

The gene calls are TRBV4-1 and TRBJ1-5, with a possible D match to TRBD1 (6 bases). Trimming removed 6 bases from V and 0 bases from J, with 12 bases in between. CDR3 length equals 15 residues. Germline CDR1 MGHRA, CDR2 YSYEKL. CDR3 loop: CASRKWDISNQPQHF. As DNA, the CDR3 is TGCGCCAGCAGAAAATGGGACATTAGCAATCAGCCCCAGCATTTT.

This clonotype has at least ten counts. The rearrangement joins TRBV9 to TRBJ2-2; D is unclear. Germline V gene lookup returns CDR1 SGDLS and CDR2 YYNGEE. The CDR3 loop spans 14 amino acids. The V and J ends lost 4 bases and 0 bases respectively, with 7 bases between them. The CDR3 nucleotides read TGTGCCAGCAGCCCCGGAACGAACACCGGGGAGCTGTTTTTT. It encodes CASSPGTNTGELFF.

The chain links TRBV6-5 to TRBJ2-7; D unresolved. The germline V gene encodes CDR1 MNHEY and CDR2 SVGAGI. CDR3 length: 15 amino acids. Deletions cut 0 bases from V and 3 bases from J, with 12 bases between. The CDR3 nucleotides are TGTGCCAGCAGTTACTCGTACGAAACCCTCTACGAGCAGTACTTC. This translates into CASSYSYETLYEQYF.

The gene calls are TRBV27 and TRBJ1-2; TRBD1 is a possible D gene (6 bases). V lost 6 bases and J 5 bases, leaving 13 bases between the germline ends. Germline lookup yields CDR1 MNHEY and CDR2 SMNVEV (reference sequence). This CDR3 contains 13 residues. The CDR3 spells CASRTMDSYGYTF. In nucleotides, the CDR3 is TGTGCCAGCAGGACCATGGACAGTTATGGCTACACCTTC.

The chain recombines TRBV2 with TRBJ2-7, with TRBD2 matching over 7 bases. The CDR3 loop spans 14 amino acids. CDR1 SNHLY and CDR2 FYNNEI come from the germline V gene. After removal of 5 bases from V and 0 bases from J, the junction contained 4 bases not matched to a gene. CDR3 sequence reads: CASSIAGLSYEQYF. CDR3 DNA sequence: TGTGCCAGCAGTATAGCGGGTCTCTCCTACGAGCAGTACTTC. The whole variable domain, remainder taken from reference TRBV2 and TRBJ2-7, is EPEVTQTPSHQVTQMGQEVILRCVPISNHLYFYWYRQILGQKVEFLVSFYNNEISEKSEIFDDQFSVERPDGSNFTLKIRSTKLEDSAMYFCASSIAGLSYEQYFGPGTRLTVT.

The V and J genes are TRBV4-1 and TRBJ2-1; possible D gene TRBD1, 6 bases. The germline V and J ends were trimmed by 6 bases and 6 bases, with 15 bases remaining between them. This CDR3 spans 14 amino acids. CDR1 and CDR2 from the germline V gene are MGHRA and YSYEKL. CDR3 amino acids: CASRHDQGSNEQFF. The CDR3 DNA reads as TGCGCCAGCAGGCATGACCAGGGGAGCAATGAGCAGTTCTTC.

Only a few counts were recorded for this clonotype. This CDR3 reads CASSSMAAAYEQYF. Here the CDR3 DNA reads TGTGCCAGCAGTTCCATGGCTGCGGCCTACGAGCAGTACTTC. This rearrangement joins TRBV27 to TRBJ2-7; D gene unclear. CDR3 length: 14 amino acids. Trimming removed 4 bases at V and 2 bases at J, with 12 bases between. Germline V gene lookup returns CDR1 MNHEY and CDR2 SMNVEV (reference sequence).

There are a few counts of this clonotype. The chain uses TRBV10-2 and TRBJ2-7; no reliable D call. The ends were cut back, 3 bases at V and 7 bases at J, with 19 bases in the middle. The CDR3 extends over 15 amino acids. The V gene's germline CDR1 is WSHSY and CDR2 SAAADI. This CDR3 is CASSDSTPPLEEQYF. Written as DNA, the CDR3 is TGCGCCAGCAGTGATTCGACACCCCCTTTAGAGGAGCAGTACTTC.

The J gene is TRBJ2-5, the V gene TRBV12-3 or TRBV12-4; TRBD2 aligns across 11 bases. V trimming: 1 base; J trimming: 4 bases; junction bases outside the gene matches: 5. This CDR3 region has 16 residues. Here the CDR3 DNA reads TGTGCCAGCAGTTTAGGGGTAGCGGGAGGGGGAGAGACCCAGTACTTC. Its protein product is CASSLGVAGGGETQYF.

This clonotype was found a few times. CDR3 DNA: TGTGCCAGCAGTTACTCTTCCGACGGCGGCGGGGAGCTGTTTTTT. Protein: CASSYSSDGGGELFF. The V call is TRBV6-5, the J call TRBJ2-2, with no clear D. Trimming stripped 0 bases from V and 7 bases from J, with 12 bases between. Germline V lookup: CDR1 MNHEY, CDR2 SVGAGI. This CDR3 is 15 amino acids long.

This sequence joins TRBV28 and TRBJ2-5, with D possibly matching TRBD2 (5 bases). The CDR3 has 16 amino acids. V lost 3 bases and J 7 bases, leaving 21 bases between the germline ends. Germline lookup yields CDR1 MDHEN and CDR2 SYDVKM. DNA for the CDR3: TGTGCCAGCAGTTTTTCTCTGGGAGACACTCAGCGGACCCAGTACTTC. Translation: CASSFSLGDTQRTQYF. Variable domain in full (rest from reference TRBV28 and TRBJ2-5): DVKVTQSSRYLVKRTGEKVFLECVQDMDHENMFWYRQDPGLGLRLIYFSYDVKMKEKGDIPEGYSVSREKKERFSLILESASTNQTSMYLCASSFSLGDTQRTQYFGPGTRLLVL.

This clonotype was counted only a few times. The genes are TRBV15 and TRBJ2-2, with 7 nucleotides matching TRBD1. There are 17 residues in the CDR3. Trimming took 0 bases from V and 5 from J; bases not matched to a gene: 9. Germline V gene lookup returns CDR1 LNHNV and CDR2 YYDKDF (reference sequence). The CDR3 region is CATSRDPGRGYTGELFF. The CDR3 DNA follows: TGTGCCACCAGCAGAGATCCGGGCAGGGGGTATACCGGGGAGCTGTTTTTT.

The gene calls are TRBV5-1 and TRBJ2-7, with D possibly matching TRBD1 (6 bases). CDR1 and CDR2 (germline): SGHRS, YFSETQ. CDR3 length equals 14 residues. Trimming shortened V by 0 bases and J by 3 bases, and 10 bases separated the two germline ends. CDR3 sequence reads: CASSLGEGGYEQYF. The CDR3 DNA sequence: TGCGCCAGCAGCTTGGGGGAAGGGGGCTACGAGCAGTACTTC.

This clonotype has only a few counts. The rearrangement uses TRBV11-2 and TRBJ2-7; D gene ambiguous. Germline values: CDR1 SGHAT, CDR2 FQNNGV. V lost 0 bases to trimming and J lost 0 bases, with 9 bases between them. This CDR3 comprises 15 residues. CDR3 DNA: TGTGCCAGCAGCTTAGAGGCACTGAGCTCCTACGAGCAGTACTTC. Protein product: CASSLEALSSYEQYF.

This clonotype was counted between two and nine times. The DNA for the CDR3 is TGTGCCAGCGCCGTAGGGAGCTCCTACAATGAGCAGTTCTTC. Amino acid sequence: CASAVGSSYNEQFF. J is TRBJ2-1 and V is TRBV28, with TRBD2 as a possible D gene (5 bases). CDR1 and CDR2 (germline): MDHEN, SYDVKM. Trimming removed 8 bases from V and 0 bases from J, with 11 bases in between. The CDR3 consists of 14 residues.

This chain joins TRBV7-9 and TRBJ2-7; tentative D call: TRBD1 (6 bases). CDR1 is SEHNR and CDR2 is FQNEAQ in the germline V gene (reference sequence). The CDR3 contains 11 residues. Trimming took off 9 bases at V and 3 bases at J, with 9 bases between the two ends. The CDR3 DNA reads TGTGCCAGTAGGACAGACTACGAGCAGTACTTC. It specifies CASRTDYEQYF.

This clonotype was seen a handful of times. The V call is TRBV7-9, the J call TRBJ2-3; D is ambiguous. There are 12 residues in the CDR3. Germline CDR1 and CDR2: SEHNR and FQNEAQ (reference sequence). The V and J ends lost 5 bases and 11 bases respectively, with 14 bases between them. CDR3 sequence (DNA): TGTGCCAGCAGCCCCCCTTGGATTGAGCAGTATTTT. Amino acids: CASSPPWIEQYF. Complete variable domain (other parts from reference TRBV7-9 and TRBJ2-3): DTGVSQNPRHKITKRGQNVTFRCDPISEHNRLYWYRQTLGQGPEFLTYFQNEAQLEKSRLLSDRFSAERPKGSFSTLEIQRTEQGDSAMYLCASSPPWIEQYFGPGTRLTVL.

J is TRBJ1-2 and V is TRBV29-1; D unresolved. This CDR3 contains 14 residues. Trimming cost V 1 base and J 4 bases, with 13 bases left between them. Germline V CDR1 and CDR2: SQVTM, ANQGSEA. In nucleotides, the CDR3 is TGCAGCGTTGAAGGGCCAATTCCGGGCTATGGCTACACCTTC. Protein product: CSVEGPIPGYGYTF.

This clonotype was seen only a few times. The rearrangement uses TRBV7-9 and TRBJ2-7; D is undetermined. This CDR3 has 15 residues. V lost 5 bases and J 0 bases, leaving 14 bases between the germline ends. Germline-derived CDR1 and CDR2 are SEHNR and FQNEAQ (reference sequence). CDR3 in amino acids: CASSPSDRSSYEQYF. Here the CDR3 DNA reads TGTGCCAGCAGCCCATCGGACCGGAGCTCCTACGAGCAGTACTTC.

In its sample, this clonotype was seen a few times. This chain links TRBV29-1 with TRBJ2-7; the match to TRBD1 covers 7 bases. The CDR3 extends over 15 amino acids. The junction had 9 bases not matched to a gene; V was cut back by 0 bases and J by 4 bases. CDR1 and CDR2 (germline): SQVTM, ANQGSEA. DNA of the CDR3: TGCAGCGTTGAAGATCCTACAGGGGAGACGTACGAGCAGTACTTC. Translation: CSVEDPTGETYEQYF.